Presented here are 27 T cell receptor beta chains from one specimen sequenced in a study of blood T cell repertoires in COVID-19. Assay: immunoSEQ multiplex PCR; the TCRdb copy retains only in-frame clones and omits some. The sample consists of a few hundred thousand clones, about 86% of them appearing once. The sequencing input was peripheral blood. The receptors here all came from a man in his fifties or sixties with acute or convalescent COVID-19.

The chain combines TRBV5-1 with TRBJ1-1; maybe TRBD1 (6 bases). The CDR3 runs to 15 residues. The germline CDR1 and CDR2 sequences are SGHRS and YFSETQ. V lost 4 bases, J lost 0 bases, and 13 bases lay in between. The CDR3 coding sequence is TGCGCCAGCAGCCCGGGACATAACATGAACACTGAAGCTTTCTTT. Translation gives CASSPGHNMNTEAFF.

About this clone: Distinct nucleotide sequences in the sample also encode this CDR3. J is TRBJ2-7 and V is TRBV21-1; the table assigns TRBD2, which was not confirmed against the DNA. TRBV21-1 is listed as a pseudogene. CDR3 size: 17 residues. The CDR3 here is CAFLSGGRGRGGAEQYF. As DNA, the CDR3 is TGTGCCTTTCTTTCAGGCGGCAGGGGGCGCGGGGGGGCCGAGCAGTACTTC.

The gene calls are TRBV4-3 and TRBJ1-1; a weak D match, TRBD1 (5 bases). CDR1 and CDR2 (germline): LGHNA, YSLEER. The CDR3 length is 14 residues. The V end lost 0 bases, the J end lost 9 bases, and 14 bases lay between the germline ends. The CDR3 here is CASSQDGGLTQAFF. The DNA of the CDR3 is TGCGCCAGCAGCCAAGACGGGGGACTGACTCAAGCTTTCTTT.

The J gene is TRBJ2-3, the V gene TRBV14; 8 nucleotides align to TRBD1. In germline, CDR1 is SGHDN, CDR2 FVKESK. The V and J ends lost 4 bases and 4 bases, in that order; junction bases with no gene match: 4. The CDR3 consists of 14 residues. Written as DNA, the CDR3 is TGTGCCAGCAGCCCGCAGGGGGCATCAGATACGCAGTATTTT. This encodes CASSPQGASDTQYF.

The rearrangement joins TRBV5-6 to TRBJ2-1; TRBD2 agrees at 8 bases. CDR3 length: 16 residues. V gave up 0 bases and J gave up 6 bases; unmatched junction bases: 8. Germline V lookup: CDR1 SGHDT, CDR2 YYEEEE. CDR3 amino acids: CASSLAAGGALNEQFF. CDR3 DNA: TGTGCCAGCAGCTTGGCCGCGGGGGGCGCCCTCAATGAGCAGTTCTTC.

The chain combines TRBV5-1 with TRBJ1-1; TRBD1 might be the D (5 bases). CDR3 length: 13 residues. CDR1 and CDR2 from the germline V gene are SGHRS and YFSETQ. The V and J ends lost 2 bases and 4 bases respectively, with 9 bases between them. The CDR3 loop is CASSLQVITEAFF. CDR3 nucleotides: TGCGCCAGCAGCTTACAGGTTATCACTGAAGCTTTCTTT.

This chain uses TRBV27 with TRBJ2-2; 7 bases match TRBD1. CDR3 length: 15 residues. V was pared by 6 bases and J by 4 bases, with 8 bases of the junction left unmatched. Germline V gene lookup returns CDR1 MNHEY and CDR2 SMNVEV (reference sequence). The CDR3 DNA reads as TGTGCCAGCAGGTTGACAGGGATGGGCACCGGGGAGCTGTTTTTT. Amino acids: CASRLTGMGTGELFF.

This clone was counted only a few times. The chain employs TRBV6-5 and TRBJ1-1; TRBD1 aligns across 7 bases. V lost 4 bases, J lost 1 base, and 6 bases stayed unmatched. The germline gives CDR1 MNHEY, CDR2 SVGAGI. The CDR3 runs 15 residues. The CDR3 sequence is CASSSTGTANTEAFF. The CDR3 region has the DNA TGTGCCAGCAGTTCGACCGGGACAGCGAACACTGAAGCTTTCTTT.

The rearrangement links TRBV9 to TRBJ2-7; D perhaps matches TRBD2 (6 bases). The ends were cut back, 0 bases at V and 3 bases at J, with 19 bases in the middle. This CDR3 has 17 residues. The germline V gene has CDR1 SGDLS and CDR2 YYNGEE. The CDR3 DNA reads TGTGCCAGCAGCGTAGGATCTAGCGCGAGGGGACTCTACGAGCAGTACTTC. Translating it yields CASSVGSSARGLYEQYF.

V usage is TRBV27 and J usage is TRBJ2-5, with D perhaps TRBD1 (6 bases). Germline V CDR1 and CDR2: MNHEY, SMNVEV (reference sequence). V lost 3 bases and J 5 bases, leaving 19 bases between the germline ends. This CDR3 region has 16 residues. The DNA of the CDR3 is TGTGCCAGCAGTTTGGGGAACAGGGTAGCCGGGGAGACCCAGTACTTC. This codes for CASSLGNRVAGETQYF.

The chain recombines TRBV28 with TRBJ1-1; D possibly corresponds to TRBD1 (6 bases). This CDR3 region has 14 residues. Trimming removed 5 bases at V and 5 bases at J, with 15 bases between. Germline V gives CDR1 MDHEN, CDR2 SYDVKM. CDR3 in DNA: TGTGCCAGCAGTCAAGGGGGACACGTAACTGAAGCTTTCTTT. It encodes CASSQGGHVTEAFF.

The CDR3 region has the DNA TGTGCCAGCAGTTACTCTACAGGGATTGGTAGCAATCAGCCCCAGCATTTT. It encodes CASSYSTGIGSNQPQHF. This rearrangement joins TRBV6-2 or TRBV6-3 to TRBJ1-5; D might be TRBD1 (6 bases). Trimming left V 0 bases short and J 0 bases short, with 12 bases between. CDR1 is MNHEY, CDR2 SVGEGT, per germline. The CDR3 is made up of 17 amino acids.

This clone appeared once. The chain uses TRBV27 and TRBJ1-5, with a possible D match to TRBD1 (6 bases). The ends were cut back, 1 base at V and 4 bases at J, with 14 bases in the middle. The CDR3 totals 16 residues. The V gene's germline CDR1 is MNHEY and CDR2 SMNVEV (reference sequence). The CDR3 DNA sequence: TGTGCCAGCAGTTTATGGGGGGGGGCCGGGAATCAGCCCCAGCATTTT. This gives the protein CASSLWGGAGNQPQHF.

V gene TRBV30 combines with J gene TRBJ2-1, with TRBD2 matching 13 bases. The CDR3 has 14 amino acids. The germline gives CDR1 GTSNPN, CDR2 SVGIG (reference sequence). The DNA of the CDR3 is TGTGCGCGGACTAGCGGGAGTAGGTGGAATGAGCAGTTCTTC. It yields the protein CARTSGSRWNEQFF. Complete variable domain (other parts from reference TRBV30 and TRBJ2-1): SQTIHQWPATLVQPVGSPLSLECTVEGTSNPNLYWYRQAAGRGLQLLFYSVGIGQISSEVPQNLSASRPQDRQFILSSKKLLLSDSGFYLCARTSGSRWNEQFFGPGTRLTVL.

The chain links TRBV12-5 to TRBJ2-1, with 9 bases lining up with TRBD1. J was trimmed by 9 bases and V by 1 base; bases with no gene match: 1. Germline-derived CDR1 and CDR2 are LGHNT and FRNRAP. The CDR3 totals 13 residues. As DNA, the CDR3 is TGTGCTAGTGGTTTGGGACAGGGGGGTGAGCAGTTCTTC. Translation: CASGLGQGGEQFF. Full variable domain (missing parts from reference TRBV12-5 and TRBJ2-1): DARVTQTPRHKVTEMGQEVTMRCQPILGHNTVFWYRQTMMQGLELLAYFRNRAPLDDSGMPKDRFSAEMPDATLATLKIQPSEPRDSAVYFCASGLGQGGEQFFGPGTRLTVL.

This clone was counted between two and nine times. The genes are TRBV5-1 and TRBJ1-5, with 9 nucleotides matching TRBD1. Germline lookup yields CDR1 SGHRS and CDR2 YFSETQ. The CDR3 has 16 amino acids. J was trimmed by 7 bases and V by 4 bases; bases with no gene match: 12. The CDR3 protein is CASSPGGGQGRQPQHF. Here the CDR3 DNA reads TGCGCCAGCAGCCCCGGAGGGGGACAGGGAAGACAGCCCCAGCATTTT.

The chain joins TRBV7-9 to TRBJ1-2; 12 nucleotides align to TRBD1. CDR1 is SEHNR, CDR2 FQNEAQ, per germline (reference sequence). The CDR3 has 15 amino acids. The trim removed 5 bases at V and 8 bases at J, leaving 9 bases unmatched. The chain's CDR3 is CASSTPGQGAKGYTF. The CDR3 coding sequence is TGTGCCAGCAGCACACCGGGACAGGGGGCGAAGGGCTACACCTTC.

This clone was counted between two and nine times. Different DNA sequences within this sample yield the same CDR3. The rearrangement links TRBV18 to TRBJ2-1; 9 bases agree with TRBD2. The CDR3 consists of 16 residues. Germline V gene sequence: CDR1 KGHSH, CDR2 LQKENI. The V and J ends lost 3 bases and 2 bases, in that order; junction bases with no gene match: 5. The CDR3 loop is CASSPTSGRAYNEQFF. Written as DNA, the CDR3 is TGTGCCAGCTCACCGACTAGCGGACGGGCCTACAATGAGCAGTTCTTC.

A few counts support this clone. The chain is built from TRBV10-2 and TRBJ2-7, with 13 bases aligning to TRBD2. The trim removed 6 bases at V and 3 bases at J, leaving 5 bases unmatched. In germline, CDR1 is WSHSY, CDR2 SAAADI. CDR3 length equals 15 residues. Here the CDR3 DNA reads TGCGCCAGCAGCCCGGGACTAGCGGGGCTCTACGAGCAGTACTTC. Its protein is CASSPGLAGLYEQYF.

The CDR3 spells CASSNYRGRSPLHF. As DNA, the CDR3 is TGTGCCAGCAGTAACTACAGGGGGCGTTCACCCCTCCACTTT. The chain has TRBV6-5 and TRBJ1-6; 9 bases agree with TRBD1. Germline loops: CDR1 MNHEY, CDR2 SVGAGI. V lost 5 bases, J lost 9 bases, and 5 bases stayed unmatched. CDR3 length equals 14 residues.

This chain links TRBV24-1 with TRBJ2-1, with TRBD2 identical over 7 bases. V lost 4 bases, J lost 6 bases, and 11 bases stayed unmatched. Per the germline V gene, CDR1 is KGHDR and CDR2 is SFDVKD. The CDR3 loop spans 16 amino acids. CDR3 in amino acids: CATSELTSEWPNEQFF. CDR3 nucleotides: TGTGCCACCAGTGAACTTACTAGCGAATGGCCCAATGAGCAGTTCTTC.

V usage is TRBV11-1 and J usage is TRBJ2-5; 10 bases match TRBD1. The V gene's germline CDR1 is SGHAT and CDR2 FQDESV (reference sequence). The junction had 4 bases not matched to a gene; V was cut back by 1 base and J by 5 bases. CDR3 size: 15 residues. CDR3 sequence: CASSLGTDRGETQYF. The CDR3 DNA follows: TGTGCCAGCAGCTTAGGGACGGACAGGGGGGAGACCCAGTACTTC.

V and J are TRBV6-5 and TRBJ2-1, with TRBD2 identical over 11 bases. The CDR3 contains 15 residues. The germline CDR1 and CDR2 sequences are MNHEY and SVGAGI. V lost 4 bases, J lost 7 bases, and 6 bases stayed unmatched. CDR3 bases: TGTGCCAGCAGTTCCTATAGCGGGAGGGTTAATGAGCAGTTCTTC. Translating it yields CASSSYSGRVNEQFF.

The CDR3 region has the DNA TGTGCCAGCAGTGGGGGACTTGCAGGGGCCAACGTCCTGACTTTC. Its translation is CASSGGLAGANVLTF. The chain links TRBV25-1 to TRBJ2-6; D may be TRBD2 (6 bases). The CDR3 runs 15 residues. Germline V gene data show CDR1 as MGHDK and CDR2 as SYGVNS. The V end lost 4 bases, the J end lost 4 bases, and 11 bases lay between the germline ends.

The sample holds one count of this clone. The chain recombines TRBV6-6 with TRBJ1-6, with 8 bases fitting TRBD1. Per the germline V gene, CDR1 is MNHNY and CDR2 is SVGAGI (reference sequence). Trimming cost V 0 bases and J 7 bases; bases outside gene matches: 5. The CDR3 has 16 residues. The CDR3 bases are TGTGCCAGCAGTTACTCGGCAGGGGGCGAGAATTCACCCCTCCACTTT. This translates into CASSYSAGGENSPLHF.

The chain uses TRBV27 and TRBJ1-4, with 12 bases matching TRBD1. This CDR3 region has 14 residues. Losses at the gene ends were 6 bases for V and 10 bases for J; bases not matched to a gene: 6. Germline values: CDR1 MNHEY, CDR2 SMNVEV (reference sequence). The CDR3 nucleotides are TGTGCCAGCAGCGGGACAGGGGGCGTCGGAAAACTGTTTTTT. Protein product: CASSGTGGVGKLFF.

This chain connects TRBV6-6 to TRBJ2-5; weak D call: TRBD2 (6 bases). CDR1 is MNHNY and CDR2 is SVGAGI in the germline V gene (reference sequence). V was trimmed by 7 bases and J by 0 bases, leaving 9 bases between them. The CDR3 is made up of 13 amino acids. The CDR3 loop is CASTRLDQETQYF. The CDR3 bases are TGTGCCAGCACCCGACTAGACCAAGAGACCCAGTACTTC.